This T cell receptor (beta chain) emerged from a study of T cells in Graves' hyperthyroidism and ophthalmopathy. Study-wide background: Staff took peripheral blood when the initial diagnosis was made, before any treatment began.

Overall study findings and caveats: Most thyroid clonotypes expanded above 0.001 were also detected in blood.

Amplified TCR beta CDR3 regions derived from RNA transcripts. RT-PCR in the first round (using the HTBI primer set) targeted the TCR CDR3. TCRdb reprocessed the multiplex PCR reads with MiXCR, giving one entry per CDR3 protein. The sample yields about 610,000 distinct CDR3 sequences, roughly 14% seen once. Lactation, pregnancy, other autoimmune disease or uncontrolled infection led to exclusion of patients. For this clonotype: Its matching antigen is unknown.

Sequences were obtained from blood. This clonotype was obtained from a middle-aged woman with Graves' ophthalmopathy.

The CDR3 DNA reads TGTGCCACCAGGGGGCTAGCCAAAAACATTCAGTACTTC. This translates into CATRGLAKNIQYF. This chain uses TRBV6-2 or TRBV6-3 with TRBJ2-4, with 8 bases that match TRBD1. CDR1 and CDR2 from the germline V gene are MNHEY and SVGEGT. This CDR3 region has 13 residues. With V trimmed by 10 bases and J by 0 bases, 2 bases remained unmatched.